These 30 T cell receptor beta chains were sequenced from one sample in a study of Ad26.COV2.S vaccination and SARS-CoV-2 variants. Here immunoSEQ multiplex PCR was the method, and the copy in TCRdb shows in-frame clones only, minus some. The table has 400,000 to 450,000 clones, over 80% seen once. This sample's treatment: some 20 received Ad26.COV2.S at low or high dose, single or two shots; several received placebo; per-sample allocation not given. Collection of the samples took place on day 63 after the first injection of vaccine or placebo. The material sequenced was peripheral blood, taken in a trial of Ad26.COV2.S vaccine versus placebo. All receptors derive from a person between 18 and 60 years old who received the Ad26.COV2.S COVID-19 vaccine or a placebo.

This clone has only one observation. V usage is TRBV11-2 and J usage is TRBJ2-3, with TRBD1 matching over 10 bases. V lost 4 bases, J lost 5 bases, and 9 bases stayed unmatched. Germline V gene data show CDR1 as SGHAT and CDR2 as FQNNGV. The CDR3 loop spans 16 amino acids. CDR3 amino acids: CASSSRDRGLRDTQYF. In nucleotides, the CDR3 is TGTGCCAGCAGCTCCCGGGACAGGGGTTTACGAGATACGCAGTATTTT.

This clone was recorded only once. V and J are TRBV10-3 and TRBJ2-7; TRBD1 or TRBD2 may be the D gene (5 bases each). V was shortened by 4 bases and J by 3 bases, with 13 bases between the two germline ends. The germline CDR1 and CDR2 sequences are ENHRY and SYGVKD. The CDR3 is made up of 14 amino acids. Written as DNA, the CDR3 is TGTGCCATCAGTGCGGGGACCTCCTTCTACGAGCAGTACTTC. It encodes CAISAGTSFYEQYF.

The chain joins TRBV7-2 to TRBJ1-4; D ambiguous. V lost 1 base to trimming and J lost 0 bases, with 9 bases between them. This CDR3 is 16 amino acids long. Germline V gives CDR1 SGHTA, CDR2 FQGNSA. The CDR3 DNA reads as TGTGCCAGCAGCTTAGTTGCAGCAGCAACTAATGAAAAACTGTTTTTT. Its translation: CASSLVAAATNEKLFF.

The chain carries TRBV5-5 and TRBJ2-5; the D gene is possibly TRBD1 (6 bases). The length of the CDR3 is 15 residues. Trimming removed 4 bases from V and 4 bases from J, with 17 bases in between. Germline CDR1 SGHKS, CDR2 YYEKEE (reference sequence). The CDR3 sequence is CASSTQQGLIETQYF. CDR3 sequence (DNA): TGTGCCAGCAGCACTCAACAGGGCTTGATAGAGACCCAGTACTTC.

The rearrangement uses TRBV4-1 and TRBJ2-7; D gene uncertain. Germline CDR1 reads MGHRA; CDR2 reads YSYEKL. This CDR3 has 12 amino acids. V lost 0 bases to trimming and J lost 5 bases, with 5 bases between them. The CDR3, as DNA: TGCGCCAGCAGCCAAGATTGGGACGAGCAGTACTTC. It is translated as CASSQDWDEQYF.

CDR3 sequence reads: CASSPPGSLNTEAFF. CDR3 coding DNA: TGTGCCAGCTCACCACCCGGATCCTTGAACACTGAAGCTTTCTTT. The chain uses TRBV18 and TRBJ1-1; D ambiguous. CDR1 KGHSH and CDR2 LQKENI come from the germline V gene. CDR3 length: 15 amino acids. Trimming shortened V by 0 bases and J by 0 bases, and 8 bases separated the two germline ends. The complete variable domain, with remaining parts taken from reference TRBV18 and TRBJ1-1, reads NAGVMQNPRHLVRRRGQEARLRCSPMKGHSHVYWYRQLPEEGLKFMVYLQKENIIDESGMPKERFSAEFPKEGPSILRIQQVVRGDSAAYFCASSPPGSLNTEAFFGQGTRLTVV.

This chain connects TRBV9 to TRBJ2-7, with D unresolved. Germline CDR1 SGDLS, CDR2 YYNGEE. V was pared by 4 bases and J by 2 bases, with 16 bases between. CDR3 size: 15 residues. The chain's CDR3 is CASSTGVISPYEQYF. As DNA, the CDR3 is TGTGCCAGCAGCACTGGGGTCATTAGCCCCTACGAGCAGTACTTC.

About this clone: The same CDR3 also results from other DNA sequences found in this sample. The chain has TRBV19 and TRBJ2-7, with 9 bases identical to TRBD1. V gave up 7 bases and J gave up 3 bases; unmatched junction bases: 7. The CDR3 loop spans 14 amino acids. CDR1 LNHDA and CDR2 SQIVND come from the germline V gene (reference sequence). The DNA for the CDR3 is TGTGCCAGTACCCCCACAGGGGGCATCTACGAGCAGTACTTC. Amino acids: CASTPTGGIYEQYF.

J is TRBJ2-7 and V is TRBV14; a possible D gene is TRBD2 (6 bases). Germline values: CDR1 SGHDN, CDR2 FVKESK. The V end lost 3 bases, the J end lost 2 bases, and 17 bases lay between the germline ends. This CDR3 has 16 amino acids. Written as DNA, the CDR3 is TGTGCCAGCAGCCAGGACCAAAGGCGGGGCACCTACGAGCAGTACTTC. The encoded protein is CASSQDQRRGTYEQYF.

This sequence joins TRBV2 and TRBJ1-2; D ambiguous. With 1 base removed from V and 4 bases from J, the gap between germline ends came to 7 bases. CDR1 is SNHLY, CDR2 FYNNEI, per germline. The CDR3 spans 13 residues. CDR3 sequence (DNA): TGTGCCAGCAGTGAAGGGCAGCTCTATGGCTACACCTTC. Translation: CASSEGQLYGYTF.

CDR3 protein: CASSPLSRTGTQAFF. As DNA, the CDR3 is TGTGCCAGCAGCCCCTTAAGTCGGACAGGGACCCAAGCTTTCTTT. This chain connects TRBV7-2 to TRBJ1-1; 8 nucleotides align to TRBD1. There are 15 residues in the CDR3. J was trimmed by 9 bases and V by 5 bases; bases with no gene match: 14. CDR1 and CDR2 from the germline V gene are SGHTA and FQGNSA.

The chain has TRBV19 and TRBJ2-4; D ambiguous. Germline lookup yields CDR1 LNHDA and CDR2 SQIVND (reference sequence). The V and J ends lost 7 bases and 10 bases respectively, with 20 bases between them. This CDR3 has 14 residues. DNA for the CDR3: TGTGCCAGTACCACACTCGTGCCCACCTCTATTCAGTACTTC. It codes for CASTTLVPTSIQYF.

This clone has only one observation. The chain carries TRBV29-1 and TRBJ2-7, with TRBD1 as a possible D gene (5 bases). CDR3 length: 13 amino acids. Trimming shortened V by 2 bases and J by 2 bases, and 10 bases separated the two germline ends. The germline V gene encodes CDR1 SQVTM and CDR2 ANQGSEA. CDR3 DNA sequence: TGCAGCGTTGAACTGGGCAGGGCCTACGAGCAGTACTTC. Encoded protein: CSVELGRAYEQYF.

J is TRBJ2-7 and V is TRBV9; no reliable D call. From germline, CDR1 is SGDLS and CDR2 YYNGEE. This CDR3 is 12 amino acids long. V lost 3 bases to trimming and J lost 5 bases, with 9 bases between them. The CDR3 DNA sequence: TGTGCCAGCAGCGGTGGGTTCAACGAGCAGTACTTC. Encoded protein: CASSGGFNEQYF. Based on the CDR3 plus reference TRBV9 and TRBJ2-7, the full variable domain is DSGVTQTPKHLITATGQRVTLRCSPRSGDLSVYWYQQSLDQGLQFLIQYYNGEERAKGNILERFSAQQFPDLHSELNLSSLELGDSALYFCASSGGFNEQYFGPGTRLTVT.

CDR3 in DNA: TGTGCCAGCAGCAGGGCCTACGAGCAGTACTTC. Translation gives CASSRAYEQYF. The V and J genes are TRBV7-9 and TRBJ2-7; D is undetermined. From germline, CDR1 is SEHNR and CDR2 FQNEAQ (reference sequence). Trimming cost V 5 bases and J 2 bases, with 4 bases left between them. The CDR3 spans 11 residues.

The CDR3 DNA follows: TGCGCCAGCAGCCAAGTACGGTTTGGCGGGGAGCTGTTTTTT. It encodes CASSQVRFGGELFF. The V call is TRBV4-3, the J call TRBJ2-2, with unresolved D. Germline CDR1 reads LGHNA; CDR2 reads YSLEER. V shed 1 base and J shed 7 bases, with 10 bases lying between them. The CDR3 extends over 14 amino acids.

The chain joins TRBV30 to TRBJ1-5, with TRBD1 matching over 7 bases. Germline CDR1 is GTSNPN and CDR2 is SVGIG (reference sequence). This CDR3 is 16 amino acids long. The ends lost 1 base at V and 0 bases at J; junction bases unmatched: 6. The CDR3 loop is CAWSAQTGFSNQPQHF. The CDR3 DNA sequence: TGTGCCTGGAGTGCCCAGACAGGGTTTAGCAATCAGCCCCAGCATTTT.

CDR3 region: CAWNLGTNQPQHF. The CDR3 coding sequence is TGTGCCTGGAATCTTGGGACTAATCAGCCCCAGCATTTT. The chain has TRBV30 and TRBJ1-5; a possible D gene is TRBD1 (5 bases). Germline values: CDR1 GTSNPN, CDR2 SVGIG (reference sequence). V was trimmed by 4 bases and J by 4 bases, leaving 11 bases between them. This CDR3 contains 13 residues.

CDR3 DNA sequence: TGTGCCAGCAGCCCGCGAAGAGGACTGATTTCAGTGGGTTTTAATATTAACTATGGCTACACCTTC. It specifies CASSPRRGLISVGFNINYGYTF. V usage is TRBV9 and J usage is TRBJ1-2; D uncertain. The V and J ends lost 4 bases and 1 base respectively, with 35 bases between them. Germline V CDR1 and CDR2: SGDLS, YYNGEE. The CDR3 totals 22 residues.

The chain carries TRBV3-1 (or the pseudogene TRBV3-2) and TRBJ2-5; maybe TRBD1 (6 bases). Germline loops: CDR1 LGHDT, CDR2 YNNKEL (reference sequence). The CDR3 extends over 12 amino acids. The V end lost 7 bases, the J end lost 4 bases, and 10 bases lay between the germline ends. DNA for the CDR3: TGTGCCAGCAACAGGGTTGGAGAGACCCAGTACTTC. Its translation is CASNRVGETQYF.

The genes are TRBV4-1 and TRBJ1-5; unclear D gene. CDR3 size: 12 residues. The germline V gene has CDR1 MGHRA and CDR2 YSYEKL. The ends were cut back, 0 bases at V and 9 bases at J, with 6 bases in the middle. DNA for the CDR3: TGCGCCAGCAGCCAAGACGCCGGGCCCCAGCATTTT. Protein sequence: CASSQDAGPQHF.

This chain connects TRBV4-1 to TRBJ1-2; the match to TRBD1 covers 9 bases. The CDR3 consists of 17 residues. Looked up from germline, CDR1 is MGHRA and CDR2 is YSYEKL. V lost 3 bases to trimming and J lost 3 bases; unmatched junction nucleotides: 11. The DNA for the CDR3 is TGCGCCAGCAGCCATCATTCCGGGACAGGGAATTACTATGGCTACACCTTC. This encodes CASSHHSGTGNYYGYTF.

This chain links TRBV27 with TRBJ1-4, with D possibly matching TRBD1 (5 bases). Germline V gene data show CDR1 as MNHEY and CDR2 as SMNVEV (reference sequence). This CDR3 comprises 14 residues. V was trimmed by 5 bases and J by 8 bases, leaving 15 bases between them. DNA of the CDR3: TGTGCCAGCAGTGAAAGAAGGGGAGGCGAAAAACTGTTTTTT. Translating it yields CASSERRGGEKLFF.

This rearrangement joins TRBV19 to TRBJ2-7; 8 nucleotides match TRBD1. There are 14 residues in the CDR3. The germline V gene has CDR1 LNHDA and CDR2 SQIVND (reference sequence). Germline trimming cut 4 bases from V and 3 bases from J; bases unmatched to any gene: 5. DNA for the CDR3: TGTGCCAGTAGTACAACAGGGGGAGGCTACGAGCAGTACTTC. Protein sequence: CASSTTGGGYEQYF.

The chain has TRBV28 and TRBJ1-1; the D gene is possibly TRBD1 (6 bases). Germline CDR1 and CDR2: MDHEN and SYDVKM. V lost 4 bases and J lost 11, with 14 bases in between. The CDR3 is 12 residues long. The CDR3 bases are TGTGCCAGCAGTTCCCCGGGACATGGGGCTTTCTTT. Its translation: CASSSPGHGAFF.

The chain uses TRBV15 and TRBJ2-5, with D uncertain. V was clipped by 0 bases and J by 2 bases, with 7 bases between them. The length of the CDR3 is 14 residues. CDR1 LNHNV and CDR2 YYDKDF come from the germline V gene (reference sequence). CDR3 sequence: CATSRDYQQETQYF. CDR3 sequence (DNA): TGTGCCACCAGCAGAGATTATCAGCAAGAGACCCAGTACTTC.

Details on this clone: At one end the junction does not follow the germline gene, possibly because of a read error. V and J are TRBV5-6 and TRBJ1-5; tentatively, D is TRBD1 (5 bases). In germline, CDR1 is SGHDT, CDR2 YYEEEE. The CDR3 spans 13 residues. This CDR3 reads CARSLGGGQPQHF. DNA for the CDR3: TGTGCCCGCAGCTTGGGGGGGGGTCAGCCCCAGCATTTT.

The gene calls are TRBV13 and TRBJ1-1; D gene unclear. From germline, CDR1 is PRHDT and CDR2 FYEKMQ (reference sequence). The CDR3 has 13 amino acids. V was cut by 4 bases and J by 5 bases, with 11 bases left in between. Here the CDR3 DNA reads TGTGCCAGCAGCTCCCGGAAGGAGACTGAAGCTTTCTTT. The encoded protein is CASSSRKETEAFF.

This clone was observed once. The V gene is TRBV9, the J gene TRBJ2-2; TRBD1 is a possible D gene (6 bases). This CDR3 contains 14 residues. Germline V CDR1 and CDR2: SGDLS, YYNGEE. Between the trimmed V and J ends, which lost 3 bases and 6 bases, there was a span of 12 bases. The CDR3 sequence: CASSATGLSGELFF. For the CDR3, the DNA is TGTGCCAGCAGCGCCACAGGGTTGTCCGGGGAGCTGTTTTTT. Looking up the rest from reference TRBV9 and TRBJ2-2 gives the full variable domain: DSGVTQTPKHLITATGQRVTLRCSPRSGDLSVYWYQQSLDQGLQFLIQYYNGEERAKGNILERFSAQQFPDLHSELNLSSLELGDSALYFCASSATGLSGELFFGEGSRLTVL.

This clone has more than one count but fewer than ten. Different DNA sequences within this sample yield the same CDR3. V and J are TRBV18 and TRBJ1-2; D remains ambiguous. Germline values: CDR1 KGHSH, CDR2 LQKENI. V lost 4 bases to trimming and J lost 1 base, with 7 bases between them. CDR3 length: 13 amino acids. Written as DNA, the CDR3 is TGTGCCAGCTCACAGGGAGGTAACTATGGCTACACCTTC. It is translated as CASSQGGNYGYTF.